The 17 T cell receptor beta chains reported below all come from one sample, sequenced in a study of cytomegalovirus exposure and HLA in healthy donors. Vbeta (60) and Jbeta (13) primers were used in the PCR. Only in-frame clones appear in the TCRdb table, and some are missing; sequencing was by immunoSEQ multiplex PCR. This repertoire shows 130,000 to 150,000 clones, roughly 78% found once; its top ten account for around 2%. Sequenced: PBMCs. Every receptor here comes from a man aged 25-45 years in good health and CMV-seronegative.

CDR3 amino acids: CASSAYSGNTIYF. The CDR3 bases are TGTGCCAGCAGTGCCTACTCTGGAAACACCATATATTTT. The chain combines TRBV2 with TRBJ1-3; D unclear. Per the germline V gene, CDR1 is SNHLY and CDR2 is FYNNEI. The CDR3 consists of 13 residues. The V end lost 4 bases, the J end lost 0 bases, and 4 bases lay between the germline ends.

The J gene is TRBJ1-1, the V gene TRBV5-8; D remains ambiguous. Trimming took off 3 bases at V and 1 base at J, with 19 bases between the two ends. The V gene's germline CDR1 is SGHTS and CDR2 YDEGEE. This CDR3 contains 17 residues. DNA of the CDR3: TGTGCCAGCAGCTATGGTTATATGGCTTATAAGAACACTGAAGCTTTCTTT. Translation: CASSYGYMAYKNTEAFF.

The rearrangement links TRBV10-2 to TRBJ1-2, with D possibly TRBD1 on 6 matching bases. The V gene lost 2 bases and the J gene lost 4 bases, with 29 bases spanning the gap. This CDR3 is built from 20 residues. Germline loops: CDR1 WSHSY, CDR2 SAAADI. The CDR3 sequence is CASSEPTANRQVELPYGYTF. CDR3 bases: TGCGCCAGCAGTGAGCCCACGGCGAACAGACAGGTCGAACTACCCTATGGCTACACCTTC.

The V and J genes are TRBV11-2 and TRBJ1-3; no clear D gene. V gave up 5 bases and J gave up 2 bases, with 10 bases separating them. CDR1 is SGHAT, CDR2 FQNNGV, per germline. This CDR3 is 14 amino acids long. The CDR3: CASSPQRAGNTIYF. DNA of the CDR3: TGTGCCAGCAGCCCCCAGCGGGCTGGAAACACCATATATTTT.

This clone came up a few times. The chain links TRBV18 to TRBJ2-1, with unresolved D. The CDR3 has 16 residues. CDR1 is KGHSH and CDR2 is LQKENI in the germline V gene. V was cut by 6 bases and J by 0 bases, with 15 bases left in between. CDR3 coding DNA: TGTGCCAGCTCGGAGAGGCTCGGTGGCTCCTACAATGAGCAGTTCTTC. It codes for CASSERLGGSYNEQFF.

The chain combines TRBV29-1 with TRBJ2-7, with D possibly matching TRBD2 (6 bases). The V and J ends lost 4 bases and 0 bases respectively, with 7 bases between them. Germline CDR1 SQVTM, CDR2 ANQGSEA. CDR3 length: 12 amino acids. The CDR3 bases are TGCAGCGTTGCCGGGAGCTCCTACGAGCAGTACTTC. Its translation is CSVAGSSYEQYF.

The genes are TRBV2 and TRBJ1-4, with unresolved D. Trimming took 7 bases from V and 5 from J, leaving 8 bases between them. The CDR3 is 12 residues long. The germline gives CDR1 SNHLY, CDR2 FYNNEI. The CDR3 bases are TGTGCCAGCAAAACAGAGAATGAAAAACTGTTTTTT. Its translation: CASKTENEKLFF. The full variable domain, its missing parts supplied by reference TRBV2 and TRBJ1-4, is EPEVTQTPSHQVTQMGQEVILRCVPISNHLYFYWYRQILGQKVEFLVSFYNNEISEKSEIFDDQFSVERPDGSNFTLKIRSTKLEDSAMYFCASKTENEKLFFGSGTQLSVL.

The rearrangement uses TRBV1 and TRBJ1-4; TRBD1 is the table's D call, not checked against the DNA. TRBV1 is classified as a pseudogene. The CDR3 has 18 residues. This CDR3 reads CTSSQVHRGARWVEKLFF. The CDR3 nucleotides read TGCACCAGCAGCCAGGTGCACAGGGGGGCGCGATGGGTAGAAAAACTGTTTTTT.

The chain recombines TRBV6-1 with TRBJ2-7, with 9 bases fitting TRBD1. J lost 3 bases, V lost 3 bases, and 3 bases had no gene match. The CDR3 consists of 14 residues. Germline CDR1 reads MNHNS; CDR2 reads SASEGT. The CDR3 coding sequence is TGTGCCAGCAGTGAGGACAGGGGACACTACGAGCAGTACTTC. As protein: CASSEDRGHYEQYF.

The V call is TRBV10-2, the J call TRBJ1-5, with 9 nucleotides matching TRBD1. CDR3 length: 15 amino acids. The germline V gene encodes CDR1 WSHSY and CDR2 SAAADI. V trimming: 4 bases; J trimming: 5 bases; junction bases outside the gene matches: 6. CDR3 nucleotides: TGCGCCAGCAGTGGGAGGACAGGGGACCATCAGCCCCAGCATTTT. This translates into CASSGRTGDHQPQHF.

V gene TRBV7-9 combines with J gene TRBJ2-2; TRBD1 agrees at 7 bases. Trimming took 5 bases from V and 5 from J; bases not matched to a gene: 8. The CDR3 has 15 amino acids. Germline V gene sequence: CDR1 SEHNR, CDR2 FQNEAQ (reference sequence). In DNA, the CDR3 is TGTGCCAGCAGCCCTCGGACAGGAAGAACCGGGGAGCTGTTTTTT. Amino acid sequence: CASSPRTGRTGELFF. Full variable domain (rest looked up from reference TRBV7-9 and TRBJ2-2): DTGVSQNPRHKITKRGQNVTFRCDPISEHNRLYWYRQTLGQGPEFLTYFQNEAQLEKSRLLSDRFSAERPKGSFSTLEIQRTEQGDSAMYLCASSPRTGRTGELFFGEGSRLTVL.

V gene TRBV5-1 combines with J gene TRBJ1-1; 7 bases agree with TRBD1. The germline gives CDR1 SGHRS, CDR2 YFSETQ. Trimming cost V 3 bases and J 1 base; bases outside gene matches: 3. The CDR3 is 14 residues long. CDR3 in amino acids: CASSSGQWNTEAFF. Written as DNA, the CDR3 is TGCGCCAGCAGCTCGGGACAGTGGAACACTGAAGCTTTCTTT.

The chain employs TRBV7-9 and TRBJ1-5, with D unresolved. The V gene's germline CDR1 is SEHNR and CDR2 FQNEAQ (reference sequence). The CDR3 runs 14 residues. V lost 3 bases and J 4 bases, leaving 10 bases between the germline ends. The CDR3 is CASSFGGMNQPQHF. CDR3 nucleotides: TGTGCCAGCAGCTTCGGAGGGATGAATCAGCCCCAGCATTTT.

The chain recombines TRBV5-1 with TRBJ2-2, with D unresolved. The CDR3 contains 12 residues. The germline gives CDR1 SGHRS, CDR2 YFSETQ. V shed 4 bases and J shed 2 bases, with 3 bases lying between them. The chain's CDR3 is CASSLNTGELFF. In nucleotides, the CDR3 is TGCGCCAGCAGCCTAAACACCGGGGAGCTGTTTTTT. Drawing the rest from reference TRBV5-1 and TRBJ2-2, the complete variable domain is KAGVTQTPRYLIKTRGQQVTLSCSPISGHRSVSWYQQTPGQGLQFLFEYFSETQRNKGNFPGRFSGRQFSNSRSEMNVSTLELGDSALYLCASSLNTGELFFGEGSRLTVL.

This clone was seen more than once but under ten times. This sequence joins TRBV6-5 and TRBJ2-7, with 10 nucleotides matching TRBD1. The germline gives CDR1 MNHEY, CDR2 SVGAGI. V shed 10 bases and J 5 bases; nucleotides not matched to a gene: 11. The CDR3 runs 14 residues. CDR3 sequence: CATSGQGVSHEQYF. In DNA form, the CDR3 reads TGTGCCACCTCAGGACAGGGGGTATCCCACGAGCAGTACTTC.

The chain employs TRBV6-4 and TRBJ1-1, with a tentative D call TRBD1 (5 bases). With 3 bases removed from V and 5 bases from J, the gap between germline ends came to 13 bases. Germline CDR1 is MRHNA and CDR2 is SNTAGT. CDR3 length: 14 amino acids. The CDR3 nucleotides read TGTGCCAGCAGTGAAAAGGGAGGGACGACTGAAGCTTTCTTT. It specifies CASSEKGGTTEAFF.

The V and J genes are TRBV4-1 and TRBJ2-1, with TRBD2 matching 11 bases. Germline CDR1 reads MGHRA; CDR2 reads YSYEKL. Trimming removed 2 bases from V and 6 bases from J; junction bases left unmatched: 6. This CDR3 is built from 16 residues. This CDR3 reads CASSQPGTSGTNEQFF. Written as DNA, the CDR3 is TGCGCCAGCAGCCAACCCGGGACTAGCGGTACCAATGAGCAGTTCTTC.